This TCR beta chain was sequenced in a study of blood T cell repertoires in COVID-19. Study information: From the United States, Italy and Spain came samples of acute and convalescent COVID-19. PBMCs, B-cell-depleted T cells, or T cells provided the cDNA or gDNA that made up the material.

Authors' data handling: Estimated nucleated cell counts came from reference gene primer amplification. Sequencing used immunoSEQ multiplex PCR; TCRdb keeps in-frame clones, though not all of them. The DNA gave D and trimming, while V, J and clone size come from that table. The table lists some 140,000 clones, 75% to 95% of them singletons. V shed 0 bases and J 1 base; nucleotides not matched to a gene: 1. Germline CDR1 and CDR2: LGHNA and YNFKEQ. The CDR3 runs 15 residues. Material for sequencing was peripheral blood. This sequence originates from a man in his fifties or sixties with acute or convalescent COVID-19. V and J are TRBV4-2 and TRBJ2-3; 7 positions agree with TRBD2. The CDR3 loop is CASSQEAGGTDTQYF. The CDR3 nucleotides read TGTGCCAGCAGCCAAGAGGCGGGGGGCACAGATACGCAGTATTTT.